This TCR beta chain comes out of a study of vaccination and CD4 T cells after COVID-19. Study-level background: The control cultures got either a CEFX pool, an HIV-1 Nef pool, or no peptide at all.

Sequence data for DNA of cultured CD4+ T cells were generated by the Oncomine TCR Beta short-read assay. TCRdb re-called the PCR reads with MiXCR, one entry per CDR3 protein. The table has around 10,000 distinct CDR3 sequences, around 57% seen once. This clonotype was recorded only once. Its antigen is as yet unknown. Germline V CDR1 and CDR2: SGDLS, YYNGEE. Losses at the gene ends were 2 bases for V and 1 base for J; bases not matched to a gene: 2. The CDR3 runs to 15 residues. Noted treatment: roughly 10-day PBMC culture with coronavirus spike peptide pools or control peptides (ViraFEST assay). The sample was CD4+ T cells from blood, cultured in vitro. V is TRBV9 and J is TRBJ2-3; 9 positions match TRBD1. The clonotype originates from a human donor who had recovered from COVID-19. CDR3 residues: CASSVGTGRTDTQYF. The CDR3 DNA follows: TGTGCCAGCAGCGTTGGGACAGGGCGCACAGATACGCAGTATTTT.